Presented here are 26 T cell receptor beta chains from one specimen sequenced in a study of blood T cell repertoires in COVID-19 (dated by TCRdb to 2020 to 2022). Library generation was performed with the immunoSEQ multiplex PCR assay. TCRdb mirrors the immuneACCESS table, restricted to in-frame sequences. Some clones are absent from its copies; in checked studies, under half trace to an unresolved V gene, and the reason for the others is unknown. This sample comprises 110,000 or so clones, around 86% of them detected only once. The top ten constitute around 3.9% of the sample. Sequenced sample: peripheral blood. The receptor source for this set is a man between 50 and 59 years old with acute or convalescent COVID-19.

DNA of the CDR3: TGTGCCAGGAATCTGGGACAGGAGAACACTGAAGCTTTCTTT. Protein: CARNLGQENTEAFF. The chain uses TRBV2 and TRBJ1-1, with TRBD1 matching 8 bases. The CDR3 runs 14 residues. In germline, CDR1 is SNHLY, CDR2 FYNNEI. Losses at the gene ends were 9 bases for V and 1 base for J; bases not matched to a gene: 7.

The chain combines TRBV24-1 with TRBJ1-5; TRBD1 matches at 8 bases. CDR1 is KGHDR and CDR2 is SFDVKD in the germline V gene. There are 15 residues in the CDR3. After removal of 4 bases from V and 3 bases from J, the junction contained 4 bases not matched to a gene. For the CDR3, the DNA is TGTGCCACCAGTGAAGGGGACAGGCTCAATCAGCCCCAGCATTTT. It is translated as CATSEGDRLNQPQHF.

V is TRBV3-1 (or the pseudogene TRBV3-2) and J is TRBJ1-2; D might be TRBD1 (6 bases). The CDR3 sequence is 14 residues long. V lost 3 bases and J 6 bases, leaving 14 bases between the germline ends. Germline V gives CDR1 LGHDT, CDR2 YNNKEL (reference sequence). CDR3 in amino acids: CASSHTRTANGYTF. Here the CDR3 DNA reads TGTGCCAGCAGCCATACCCGGACAGCTAATGGCTACACCTTC.

V and J are TRBV18 and TRBJ2-7; TRBD1 aligns across 10 bases. Germline V CDR1 and CDR2: KGHSH, LQKENI. The CDR3 spans 15 residues. After removal of 0 bases from V and 4 bases from J, the junction contained 3 bases not matched to a gene. The CDR3 DNA reads as TGTGCCAGCTCACCACCGTCGGGACAGGGGTACGAGCAGTACTTC. Its protein product is CASSPPSGQGYEQYF.

The rearrangement joins TRBV9 to TRBJ2-5; 9 nucleotides line up with TRBD2. Germline lookup yields CDR1 SGDLS and CDR2 YYNGEE. V shed 5 bases, J shed 4 bases, and the junction held 9 bases outside the gene matches. This CDR3 is built from 15 residues. Here the CDR3 DNA reads TGTGCCAGCAGTCGAGCGGGGGGCCGGGGAGAGACCCAGTACTTC. It translates to CASSRAGGRGETQYF.

In the case of this clone: The junction differs from germline at one of its ends, possibly a read error. V and J are TRBV3-1 (or the pseudogene TRBV3-2) and TRBJ1-6; 7 positions agree with TRBD1. Per germline, CDR1 LGHDT and CDR2 YNNKEL (reference sequence). The CDR3 is 15 amino acids. This CDR3 is CASSQDRVRNSPLHF. The CDR3 region has the DNA TGTGCCAGCAGTCAAGACAGGGTCCGTAATTCACCCCTCCACTTT.

CDR3: CAWDYRRGSEQYF. CDR3 sequence (DNA): TGTGCCTGGGACTATCGCCGGGGATCCGAGCAGTACTTC. This chain joins TRBV30 and TRBJ2-7, with TRBD2 as a possible D gene (5 bases). V was trimmed by 5 bases and J by 6 bases, leaving 17 bases between them. The CDR3 is made up of 13 amino acids. CDR1 is GTSNPN, CDR2 SVGIG, per germline (reference sequence).

This sequence joins TRBV3-1 (or the pseudogene TRBV3-2) and TRBJ1-2; D is unresolved. CDR3 size: 12 residues. Germline V lookup: CDR1 LGHDT, CDR2 YNNKEL (reference sequence). V dropped 6 bases and J dropped 6 bases, with 11 bases sitting between them. In DNA form, the CDR3 reads TGTGCCAGCAGGGCCGGGTTGGATGGCTACACCTTC. Translated: CASRAGLDGYTF.

This chain connects TRBV6-6 to TRBJ1-1, with 9 positions matching TRBD1. The CDR3 has 13 residues. The V gene end was trimmed by 8 bases and the J gene end by 4 bases; junction bases not matched to a gene: 5. The germline CDR1 and CDR2 sequences are MNHNY and SVGAGI (reference sequence). The CDR3 reads CASERDRVTEAFF. The CDR3 DNA is TGTGCCAGCGAGAGGGACAGGGTCACTGAAGCTTTCTTT.

The chain combines TRBV9 with TRBJ1-2; tentative D call: TRBD1 (5 bases). Germline loops: CDR1 SGDLS, CDR2 YYNGEE. Deletions cut 2 bases from V and 7 bases from J, with 18 bases between. The length of the CDR3 is 15 residues. The CDR3 nucleotides read TGTGCCAGCAGCGTCGGGGACGGGCCGGGGGGTGGCTACACCTTC. Translated, it gives CASSVGDGPGGGYTF.

The rearrangement joins TRBV5-5 to TRBJ1-6, with D possibly TRBD1 on 6 matching bases. The ends were cut back, 4 bases at V and 6 bases at J, with 14 bases in the middle. Germline V gene data show CDR1 as SGHKS and CDR2 as YYEKEE (reference sequence). The CDR3 contains 15 residues. CDR3 loop: CASSPPGAGNSPLHF. CDR3 DNA: TGTGCCAGCAGCCCCCCAGGGGCGGGTAATTCACCCCTCCACTTT.

The J gene is TRBJ1-5, the V gene TRBV18, with a possible D match to TRBD1 (6 bases). CDR3 length: 15 amino acids. Germline V lookup: CDR1 KGHSH, CDR2 LQKENI. Trimming took 3 bases from V and 6 from J, leaving 15 bases between them. The CDR3 DNA reads TGTGCCAGCTCACCGGAGACAGGTGGGAGTCAGCCCCAGCATTTT. The encoded protein is CASSPETGGSQPQHF.

This chain connects TRBV19 to TRBJ2-7, with D perhaps matching TRBD1 (5 bases). Germline V gene sequence: CDR1 LNHDA, CDR2 SQIVND (reference sequence). The V and J ends lost 6 bases and 2 bases respectively, with 11 bases between them. The CDR3 runs 13 residues. The CDR3 sequence is CASRGLGPYEQYF. The CDR3 bases are TGTGCCAGTAGGGGGCTCGGGCCCTACGAGCAGTACTTC. The whole variable domain, remainder taken from reference TRBV19 and TRBJ2-7, is DGGITQSPKYLFRKEGQNVTLSCEQNLNHDAMYWYRQDPGQGLRLIYYSQIVNDFQKGDIAEGYSVSREKKESFPLTVTSAQKNPTAFYLCASRGLGPYEQYFGPGTRLTVT.

The rearrangement joins TRBV24-1 to TRBJ2-7; D may be TRBD1 (5 bases). V lost 7 bases and J 2 bases, leaving 20 bases between the germline ends. Germline lookup yields CDR1 KGHDR and CDR2 SFDVKD. The CDR3 has 16 amino acids. Written as DNA, the CDR3 is TGTGCCACCAGGGTAGACGCCAGGGCTAGTACCTACGAGCAGTACTTC. Translating gives CATRVDARASTYEQYF.

V is TRBV4-1 and J is TRBJ1-2, with D possibly being TRBD1 (6 bases). The CDR3 extends over 17 amino acids. V lost 2 bases and J lost 0, with 16 bases in between. CDR1 is MGHRA and CDR2 is YSYEKL in the germline V gene. CDR3 loop: CASSQPLRGLSNYGYTF. Written as DNA, the CDR3 is TGCGCCAGCAGCCAACCTCTCAGGGGACTATCTAACTATGGCTACACCTTC.

The chain is built from TRBV29-1 and TRBJ2-5; D is perhaps TRBD1 (6 bases). Trimming removed 7 bases from V and 4 bases from J, with 16 bases in between. This CDR3 has 13 amino acids. CDR1 is SQVTM and CDR2 is ANQGSEA in the germline V gene. The CDR3 DNA reads as TGCAGCGGGGGGCGGGTCAGCGGAGAGACCCAGTACTTC. Its translation: CSGGRVSGETQYF.

V and J are TRBV18 and TRBJ1-3; D call uncertain. CDR3 size: 15 residues. The V end was cut by 2 bases, the J end by 0 bases, with 8 bases between. Germline V gene lookup returns CDR1 KGHSH and CDR2 LQKENI. CDR3 protein: CASSPTSGSGNTIYF. The CDR3 nucleotides read TGTGCCAGCTCACCAACTAGTGGCTCTGGAAACACCATATATTTT.

The chain is built from TRBV7-9 and TRBJ2-1; D possibly corresponds to TRBD2 (6 bases). The CDR3 is made up of 11 amino acids. Germline assignment: CDR1 SEHNR and CDR2 FQNEAQ (reference sequence). V was cut by 5 bases and J by 15 bases, with 14 bases left in between. The CDR3 loop is CASSIRDSWFF. CDR3 nucleotide sequence: TGTGCCAGCAGCATCCGGGACTCTTGGTTCTTC.

The table lists this clone with a count of one. The chain links TRBV6-2 or TRBV6-3 to TRBJ1-6; unclear D gene. Trimming shortened V by 4 bases and J by 13 bases, and 11 bases separated the two germline ends. There are 12 residues in the CDR3. CDR1 and CDR2 from the germline V gene are MNHEY and SVGEGT. In DNA, the CDR3 is TGTGCCAGCAGTTTCACTGGGGAGCCCCTCCACTTT. Its protein product is CASSFTGEPLHF.

The chain employs TRBV5-1 and TRBJ2-5; 7 bases map to TRBD1. This CDR3 contains 16 residues. Trimming at V came to 3 bases and at J to 2 bases, leaving 10 bases not matched to a gene. The germline gives CDR1 SGHRS, CDR2 YFSETQ. CDR3 DNA: TGCGCCAGCAGCTCTTGGACGGGACAGACACAAGAGACCCAGTACTTC. As protein: CASSSWTGQTQETQYF.

This clone has only a few counts. V and J are TRBV3-1 (or the pseudogene TRBV3-2) and TRBJ1-2; TRBD1 aligns across 8 bases. The CDR3 length is 14 residues. V lost 4 bases, J lost 6 bases, and 7 bases stayed unmatched. Germline CDR1 and CDR2: LGHDT and YNNKEL (reference sequence). The CDR3 here is CASSPFQGANGYTF. CDR3 bases: TGTGCCAGCAGCCCGTTTCAGGGGGCGAATGGCTACACCTTC.

This clone was recorded once. The rearrangement uses TRBV25-1 and TRBJ1-2; tentative D call: TRBD1 (5 bases). V lost 0 bases and J lost 4, with 12 bases in between. The CDR3 is made up of 15 amino acids. From germline, CDR1 is MGHDK and CDR2 SYGVNS. CDR3 in DNA: TGTGCCAGCAGTGAATACAGGGCAGGAAGCTATGGCTACACCTTC. Translation: CASSEYRAGSYGYTF.

The genes are TRBV27 and TRBJ2-7; TRBD2 aligns across 10 bases. With V trimmed by 3 bases and J by 5 bases, 10 bases remained unmatched. In germline, CDR1 is MNHEY, CDR2 SMNVEV (reference sequence). The CDR3 consists of 16 residues. As DNA, the CDR3 is TGTGCCAGCAGTTTTTTGCCTAGCGGGAGTTCCGACGAGCAGTACTTC. As protein: CASSFLPSGSSDEQYF.

The chain's CDR3 is CASSLGVSGGEQFF. The CDR3 DNA is TGTGCCAGCAGCTTAGGAGTAAGCGGCGGTGAGCAGTTCTTC. The rearrangement links TRBV7-2 to TRBJ2-1; perhaps TRBD2 as D (5 bases). Trimming took off 1 base at V and 9 bases at J, with 13 bases between the two ends. The CDR3 covers 14 residues. Germline V gene sequence: CDR1 SGHTA, CDR2 FQGNSA.

The CDR3 is CASNPASSIPTQYF. CDR3 bases: TGTGCCAGTAACCCGGCCTCTAGTATCCCGACGCAGTATTTT. J is TRBJ2-3 and V is TRBV19; no clear D. The V gene's germline CDR1 is LNHDA and CDR2 SQIVND (reference sequence). The CDR3 contains 14 residues. Trimming stripped 7 bases from V and 9 bases from J, with 20 bases between.

Note on this clone: The same CDR3 is also encoded by other DNA sequences in this sample. The chain couples TRBV7-9 to TRBJ1-4, with D perhaps TRBD1 (6 bases). Trimming removed 0 bases at V and 5 bases at J, with 7 bases between. Germline values: CDR1 SEHNR, CDR2 FQNEAQ (reference sequence). The CDR3 has 14 residues. CDR3 sequence: CASSLAQGNEKLFF. CDR3 DNA: TGTGCCAGCAGCTTAGCTCAGGGGAATGAAAAACTGTTTTTT.